These 6 T cell receptor beta chains originate from one sample sequenced in a study of CD4 T cells in relation to SARS-CoV-2 and coronaviruses (dated by TCRdb to about 2021). Libraries were built with the immunoSEQ multiplex PCR assay. In its TCRdb copy, this immuneACCESS table keeps in-frame sequences only and misses some clones. Where compared with another copy, unresolved V genes explain less than half of these, and the others have no known cause. In all, the sample holds about 15,000 clones, and about four fifths of those were seen once. The ten most abundant clones make up about 30% of the sample. No antigen is known for these receptors. CD4+ T cells from unexposed donors were collected before the COVID-19 pandemic (2011-2018). After around ten days of culture, CD4+ T cells were isolated with the EasySep CD4+ T cell isolation kit. The sequencing sample was made of CD4+ T cells from PBMCs, cultured in vitro. These receptors originate from a human donor in good health.

The CDR3 sequence is CASSPRLVGDEQFF. For the CDR3, the DNA is TGTGCCAGCAGCCCCAGACTAGTAGGTGATGAGCAGTTCTTC. The chain recombines TRBV9 with TRBJ2-1; tentatively, D is TRBD2 (6 bases). This CDR3 comprises 14 residues. CDR1 SGDLS and CDR2 YYNGEE come from the germline V gene. V shed 4 bases and J shed 8 bases, with 16 bases lying between them.

V gene TRBV28 combines with J gene TRBJ2-1; 11 bases fit TRBD2. Germline CDR1 MDHEN, CDR2 SYDVKM. Trimming cost V 6 bases and J 2 bases; bases outside gene matches: 3. The CDR3 runs 15 residues. The CDR3 bases are TGTGCCAGCAGCCCGGGACTAGCGGCCTACAATGAGCAGTTCTTC. Translated, it gives CASSPGLAAYNEQFF. Filled out from reference TRBV28 and TRBJ2-1, the complete variable domain reads DVKVTQSSRYLVKRTGEKVFLECVQDMDHENMFWYRQDPGLGLRLIYFSYDVKMKEKGDIPEGYSVSREKKERFSLILESASTNQTSMYLCASSPGLAAYNEQFFGPGTRLTVL.

The chain couples TRBV27 to TRBJ2-6, with unresolved D. Germline V lookup: CDR1 MNHEY, CDR2 SMNVEV (reference sequence). V was clipped by 5 bases and J by 2 bases, with 10 bases between them. This CDR3 region has 15 residues. For the CDR3, the DNA is TGTGCCAGCAGTCCTATCCCGGCTGGGGCCAACGTCCTGACTTTC. Its protein is CASSPIPAGANVLTF.

This rearrangement joins TRBV5-8 to TRBJ1-1; no clear D. CDR3 length: 13 amino acids. V lost 4 bases, J lost 2 bases, and 9 bases lay in between. In germline, CDR1 is SGHTS, CDR2 YDEGEE. The CDR3 protein is CASSKTHNTEAFF. For the CDR3, the DNA is TGTGCCAGCAGCAAAACTCACAACACTGAAGCTTTCTTT. Complete variable domain (other parts from reference TRBV5-8 and TRBJ1-1): EAGVTQSPTHLIKTRGQQATLRCSPISGHTSVYWYQQALGLGLQFLLWYDEGEERNRGNFPPRFSGRQFPNYSSELNVNALELEDSALYLCASSKTHNTEAFFGQGTRLTVV.

The rearrangement links TRBV6-5 to TRBJ2-2, with 10 bases matching TRBD1. Looked up from germline, CDR1 is MNHEY and CDR2 is SVGAGI. Unmatched junction bases numbered 5, after V lost 6 bases and J lost 7 bases. The CDR3 covers 14 residues. This CDR3 reads CASRKDRGLGELFF. The DNA for the CDR3 is TGTGCCAGCAGAAAAGACAGGGGGCTCGGGGAGCTGTTTTTT.

The V gene is TRBV2, the J gene TRBJ2-7, with TRBD2 matching over 8 bases. The CDR3 runs 15 residues. The J segment lost 0 bases and the V segment lost 4 bases, leaving 5 bases of the junction unmatched. Germline V gene sequence: CDR1 SNHLY, CDR2 FYNNEI. CDR3 sequence: CASSGGSGISYEQYF. The CDR3 coding sequence is TGTGCCAGCAGTGGGGGTAGCGGGATCTCCTACGAGCAGTACTTC.